This T cell receptor beta chain was observed in a study of tumor-infiltrating lymphocytes in primary liver carcinoma. TCR beta cDNA came from approximately 0.55 ug total RNA, primed with a constant-region primer. Three nested multiplex PCR rounds, a slightly modified ARM-PCR method, built the TCR beta libraries. Primers for the first two PCR rounds were TRBV1-TRBV30 forward primers and a C-beta reverse primer (approximately 9 cycles per round). In TCRdb, the multiplex PCR reads were re-called with MiXCR into one record per CDR3 protein. The table records tens of thousands of distinct CDR3 sequences, around 70% of them present only once. This clonotype was seen a few times. Sequence at one end of the junction differs from germline and may be a read error. The CDR3 runs to 15 residues. Germline V gives CDR1 SQVTM, CDR2 ANQGSEA. Scientists recovered RNA and DNA together from around 20-30 mg of unsorted bulk tissue.

The sequencing input was liver tumor tissue from sampling region 1. The sample's subset: tumor region T1, superior pole. The source of this sequence is a man in his forties with primary liver carcinoma and hepatitis B virus infection. The V and J genes are TRBV29-1 and TRBJ2-1, with D perhaps TRBD1 or TRBD2 (5 bases each). The CDR3 coding sequence is TGCAGCGTTGAGCGCCGGGACGGGGATTACAATGAACAGTTCTTC. Protein: CSVERRDGDYNEQFF.